One and the same sample provided the 5 T cell receptor beta chains below, sequenced in a study of blood T cell repertoires in COVID-19. The protocol was immunoSEQ multiplex PCR, while the TCRdb copy is restricted to in-frame clones and leaves out a portion. The sample records fewer than 200,000 clones, around 72% being singletons. The source material was peripheral blood. The receptor source for this set is a woman aged 80 or older with acute or convalescent COVID-19.

The chain uses TRBV27 and TRBJ1-4, with D tentatively TRBD1 (5 bases). CDR3 length equals 14 residues. With 8 bases removed from V and 1 base from J, the gap between germline ends came to 11 bases. CDR1 MNHEY and CDR2 SMNVEV come from the germline V gene (reference sequence). CDR3 loop: CASHRRGTNEKLFF. CDR3 sequence (DNA): TGTGCCAGCCATAGAAGGGGAACTAATGAAAAACTGTTTTTT.

This rearrangement joins TRBV9 to TRBJ2-1, with 10 bases that match TRBD1. CDR3 length: 16 amino acids. V was pared by 5 bases and J by 5 bases, with 10 bases of the junction left unmatched. CDR1 and CDR2 from the germline V gene are SGDLS and YYNGEE. The CDR3 DNA is TGTGCCAGCAGAGCATCCGGGACAGGGGATAACAATGAGCAGTTCTTC. Protein product: CASRASGTGDNNEQFF. Full variable domain (outside the CDR3, taken from reference TRBV9 and TRBJ2-1): DSGVTQTPKHLITATGQRVTLRCSPRSGDLSVYWYQQSLDQGLQFLIQYYNGEERAKGNILERFSAQQFPDLHSELNLSSLELGDSALYFCASRASGTGDNNEQFFGPGTRLTVL.

J is TRBJ2-5 and V is TRBV2, with unresolved D. The CDR3 extends over 14 amino acids. Germline V gives CDR1 SNHLY, CDR2 FYNNEI. V lost 3 bases, J lost 2 bases, and 10 bases lay in between. CDR3 residues: CASSDASSQETQYF. CDR3 sequence (DNA): TGTGCCAGCAGTGATGCCTCCAGTCAAGAGACCCAGTACTTC.

This clone was observed a handful of times. The chain has TRBV13 and TRBJ2-5; the D gene is possibly TRBD2 (6 bases). Germline-derived CDR1 and CDR2 are PRHDT and FYEKMQ (reference sequence). Trimming cost V 2 bases and J 1 base, with 11 bases left between them. This CDR3 comprises 15 residues. CDR3 region: CASSLRLAFQETQYF. The CDR3 nucleotides are TGTGCCAGCAGCTTACGCCTAGCGTTCCAAGAGACCCAGTACTTC.

This CDR3 reads CASSLDGRNTDTQYF. The DNA of the CDR3 is TGTGCCAGCAGCTTAGACGGGAGAAACACAGATACGCAGTATTTT. V and J are TRBV5-4 and TRBJ2-3; D perhaps matches TRBD2 (6 bases). V lost 2 bases and J 2 bases, leaving 12 bases between the germline ends. CDR1 and CDR2 (germline): SGHNT, YYREEE (reference sequence). The CDR3 length is 15 residues.